The 23 T cell receptor beta chains listed next were all sequenced from one sample in a study of CD8 T cells in ankylosing spondylitis. From the 5' RACE reads, TCRdb called clonotypes with MiXCR, one entry per CDR3 protein. The sample lists about 240,000 distinct CDR3 sequences, around 8% occurring once. The sequencing input was blood, either unsorted or a sorted T cell fraction (not recorded which). Source of these receptors: a female donor with ankylosing spondylitis or in good health (not recorded which).

This clonotype was counted many times. This sequence joins TRBV10-3 and TRBJ2-5; TRBD2 agrees at 8 bases. Germline V gene data show CDR1 as ENHRY and CDR2 as SYGVKD. The CDR3 spans 12 residues. Germline trimming cut 8 bases from V and 5 bases from J; bases unmatched to any gene: 4. The CDR3 loop is CAIGLAPETQYF. The CDR3 coding sequence is TGTGCCATCGGACTAGCCCCGGAGACCCAGTACTTC.

This clonotype has a count of ten or more. The chain uses TRBV15 and TRBJ1-5; TRBD1 matches 8 bases. V lost 3 bases, J lost 3 bases, and 7 bases stayed unmatched. The CDR3 contains 16 residues. The germline gives CDR1 LNHNV, CDR2 YYDKDF (reference sequence). DNA for the CDR3: TGTGCCACCAGCAGTAGACAGGGGTGGAACAATCAGCCCCAGCATTTT. This translates into CATSSRQGWNNQPQHF.

This clonotype was counted at least ten times. The genes are TRBV4-3 and TRBJ2-7, with TRBD2 matching 10 bases. Germline V lookup: CDR1 LGHNA, CDR2 YSLEER. J lost 3 bases, V lost 0 bases, and 11 bases had no gene match. The CDR3 consists of 18 residues. CDR3 DNA sequence: TGCGCCAGCAGCCAAGACGTTACAACTAGCGGGACGCACTACGAGCAGTACTTC. Translated, it gives CASSQDVTTSGTHYEQYF.

This clonotype occurred many times. The rearrangement joins TRBV15 to TRBJ2-5; a weak D match, TRBD1 (6 bases). The CDR3 has 13 residues. Germline CDR1 and CDR2: LNHNV and YYDKDF (reference sequence). V was cut by 11 bases and J by 0 bases, with 13 bases left in between. This CDR3 is CASTTGYQETQYF. The CDR3 DNA reads TGTGCCTCAACCACAGGGTACCAAGAGACCCAGTACTTC.

There are many counts of this clonotype. The rearrangement uses TRBV29-1 and TRBJ2-7; 8 bases are a match to TRBD1. Germline V gene lookup returns CDR1 SQVTM and CDR2 ANQGSEA. The length of the CDR3 is 16 residues. Trimming removed 0 bases from V and 3 bases from J; junction bases left unmatched: 10. The CDR3 nucleotides read TGCAGCGTTGAAGAGCCCACTAGACAGGGGAGCTACGAGCAGTACTTC. Translating gives CSVEEPTRQGSYEQYF.

Comments on this clonotype: A much larger clone differs from this one at a single base, so this may be a read error. The V and J genes are TRBV2 and TRBJ2-1; 9 nucleotides line up with TRBD2. Germline lookup yields CDR1 SNHLY and CDR2 FYNNEI. J lost 12 bases, V lost 8 bases, and 17 bases had no gene match. The CDR3 loop spans 15 amino acids. The CDR3 sequence is CASGASSGTVDAQFF. CDR3 coding DNA: TGTGCCAGCGGGGCGTCTAGCGGGACGGTGGATGCGCAGTTCTTC.

J is TRBJ1-2 and V is TRBV29-1; weak D call: TRBD1 (6 bases). CDR3 size: 13 residues. Trimming took 7 bases from V and 5 from J, leaving 17 bases between them. CDR1 is SQVTM, CDR2 ANQGSEA, per germline. The CDR3 is CSARDIPQYGYTF. CDR3 coding DNA: TGCAGCGCCAGGGACATCCCCCAATATGGCTACACCTTC.

This clonotype was detected many times. CDR3 DNA: TGTGCCAGCAGTTACGGGGGGGCCAAAAACATTCAGTACTTC. Amino acids: CASSYGGAKNIQYF. The chain recombines TRBV6-5 with TRBJ2-4, with D tentatively TRBD2 (6 bases). The CDR3 length is 14 residues. Germline V lookup: CDR1 MNHEY, CDR2 SVGAGI. V lost 2 bases and J lost 1, with 6 bases in between.

At least ten counts were recorded for this clonotype. This chain links TRBV20-1 with TRBJ2-1, with 7 nucleotides matching TRBD2. J was trimmed by 2 bases and V by 8 bases; bases with no gene match: 6. Germline values: CDR1 DFQATT, CDR2 SNEGSKA (reference sequence). The CDR3 is made up of 13 amino acids. CDR3 DNA: TGCAGTTACTCCGGGACTACCTACAATGAGCAGTTCTTC. It is translated as CSYSGTTYNEQFF.

This clonotype was seen ten or more times. The chain carries TRBV20-1 and TRBJ2-3; 10 positions agree with TRBD2. V shed 6 bases, J shed 1 base, and the junction held 4 bases outside the gene matches. Germline-derived CDR1 and CDR2 are DFQATT and SNEGSKA (reference sequence). This CDR3 comprises 14 residues. The CDR3 nucleotides are TGCAGTGCGACTGGACTAGCGGGCACAGATACGCAGTATTTT. Translated: CSATGLAGTDTQYF.

The chain employs TRBV20-1 and TRBJ2-1, with 9 positions matching TRBD2. After removal of 6 bases from V and 4 bases from J, the junction contained 19 bases not matched to a gene. The length of the CDR3 is 18 residues. Germline values: CDR1 DFQATT, CDR2 SNEGSKA (reference sequence). The CDR3 here is CSATTGLPGLASYNEQFF. Here the CDR3 DNA reads TGCAGTGCAACCACAGGACTCCCGGGACTAGCTTCTTACAATGAGCAGTTCTTC.

The J gene is TRBJ2-1, the V gene TRBV7-9; 8 positions match TRBD2. This CDR3 has 11 amino acids. V trimming: 1 base; J trimming: 16 bases; junction bases outside the gene matches: 3. Germline CDR1 SEHNR, CDR2 FQNEAQ (reference sequence). CDR3 protein: CASSLGGTSFF. Here the CDR3 DNA reads TGTGCCAGCAGCTTAGGCGGGACTAGTTTCTTC.

Ten or more counts support this clonotype. The CDR3 DNA is TGTGCCAGGGGTGGACTAGCGGGCTACAATGAGCAGTTCTTC. Its translation: CARGGLAGYNEQFF. The chain employs TRBV6-2 or TRBV6-3 and TRBJ2-1; 11 nucleotides align to TRBD2. The CDR3 totals 14 residues. V was clipped by 9 bases and J by 3 bases; unmatched bases: 4. Germline loops: CDR1 MNHEY, CDR2 SVGEGT.

The chain carries TRBV7-2 and TRBJ2-5, with TRBD1 as a possible D gene (6 bases). Germline V gives CDR1 SGHTA, CDR2 FQGNSA. Trimming removed 1 base from V and 5 bases from J, with 17 bases in between. The CDR3 contains 16 residues. CDR3 sequence (DNA): TGTGCCAGCAGCTTAGTCCCACGAAGCCAGGGGGAGACCCAGTACTTC. It specifies CASSLVPRSQGETQYF.

This clonotype was detected ten times or more. V and J are TRBV6-1 and TRBJ2-3; D is unresolved. Trimming left V 6 bases short and J 5 bases short, with 15 bases between. The length of the CDR3 is 14 residues. The germline V gene encodes CDR1 MNHNS and CDR2 SASEGT. CDR3 protein: CASRVGEAGDTQYF. Here the CDR3 DNA reads TGTGCCAGCAGGGTCGGAGAGGCCGGAGATACGCAGTATTTT.

This clonotype was observed at least ten times. The V and J genes are TRBV20-1 and TRBJ2-3, with no clear D. Germline lookup yields CDR1 DFQATT and CDR2 SNEGSKA (reference sequence). The CDR3 runs 11 residues. V was cut by 0 bases and J by 6 bases, with 4 bases left in between. The CDR3 loop reads CSARETDTQYF. The DNA of the CDR3 is TGCAGTGCTAGAGAGACTGATACGCAGTATTTT.

The table lists this clonotype with many counts. V gene TRBV20-1 combines with J gene TRBJ2-5, with 9 positions matching TRBD2. CDR3 size: 12 residues. The germline V gene has CDR1 DFQATT and CDR2 SNEGSKA (reference sequence). V shed 5 bases, J shed 4 bases, and the junction held 2 bases outside the gene matches. The CDR3 is CSALAGVETQYF. The CDR3 nucleotides read TGCAGTGCTTTAGCGGGAGTAGAGACCCAGTACTTC.

This clonotype has ten or more counts. The chain uses TRBV18 and TRBJ2-2, with D uncertain. Germline CDR1 is KGHSH and CDR2 is LQKENI. The V and J ends lost 4 bases and 4 bases respectively, with 13 bases between them. The CDR3 is 15 residues long. CDR3 bases: TGTGCCAGCTCACTTTCCATCCGCGGCACCGGGGAGCTGTTTTTT. Protein product: CASSLSIRGTGELFF.

This clonotype was seen at least ten times. The J gene is TRBJ2-1, the V gene TRBV5-1; 12 nucleotides match TRBD2. CDR1 and CDR2 (germline): SGHRS, YFSETQ. J gave up 7 bases and V 4 bases, and 6 bases lay outside the gene matches. CDR3 length: 15 amino acids. CDR3 in DNA: TGCGCCAGCAGCGAGACTAGCGGGAGCGTGAATGAGCAGTTCTTC. It specifies CASSETSGSVNEQFF.

This clonotype was counted many times. The genes are TRBV29-1 and TRBJ2-5; D not resolved. Germline loops: CDR1 SQVTM, CDR2 ANQGSEA. There are 13 residues in the CDR3. The germline V and J ends were trimmed by 4 bases and 6 bases, with 15 bases remaining between them. CDR3 nucleotides: TGCAGCGTTGGAACGTCTCGAGCCCAGACCCAGTACTTC. Residues: CSVGTSRAQTQYF.

This clonotype showed up many times. The chain is built from TRBV29-1 and TRBJ2-1, with no clear D. The V end lost 2 bases, the J end lost 4 bases, and 3 bases lay between the germline ends. The CDR3 runs to 11 residues. CDR1 SQVTM and CDR2 ANQGSEA come from the germline V gene. In DNA, the CDR3 is TGCAGCGTTGAACAGTACAATGAGCAGTTCTTC. It encodes CSVEQYNEQFF.

Notes on this clonotype: Since a much larger clone is just one base distant, this may be a read error. The CDR3 loop reads CASRDGSRYEQCF. The DNA of the CDR3 is TGTGCCAGCAGAGATGGGAGTAGATACGAGCAGTGCTTC. J is TRBJ2-7 and V is TRBV7-2; TRBD2 is a possible D gene (5 bases). CDR3 length equals 13 residues. Germline loops: CDR1 SGHTA, CDR2 FQGNSA.

This clonotype was observed many times. The chain combines TRBV25-1 with TRBJ2-1; a possible D gene is TRBD2 (5 bases). V gave up 6 bases and J gave up 12 bases, with 15 bases separating them. CDR1 and CDR2 (germline): MGHDK, SYGVNS. This CDR3 has 12 amino acids. DNA of the CDR3: TGTGCCAGCAGGGCATGGAACCGGGGGCAGTTCTTC. As protein: CASRAWNRGQFF.